This T cell receptor beta chain was sequenced for a study of vaccination and CD4 T cells after COVID-19. Study-wide context: Samples taken post-COVID came a median around 100 days after diagnosis, ranging from 35 to 161. Stimulation used overlapping spike peptides from SARS-CoV-2, HCoV-NL63, HCoV-OC43 and HCoV-229E. Culture controls were given either a CEFX pool, an HIV-1 Nef pool, or no peptide.

The V end was cut by 0 bases, the J end by 4 bases, with 18 bases between. Germline CDR1 reads LNHDA; CDR2 reads SQIVND (reference sequence). The CDR3 runs to 17 residues. This clonotype was seen only a few times. Its target is unknown. Treatment noted: roughly 11-day PBMC culture with coronavirus spike peptide pools or control peptides (ViraFEST assay). Cultured CD4+ T-cell DNA underwent Oncomine TCR Beta short-read sequencing. TCRdb called the PCR reads again in MiXCR, with one record for every CDR3 protein. The sample has over 10,000 distinct CDR3 sequences, approximately 40% seen once. This sequence originates from a human donor who had recovered from COVID-19. This chain connects TRBV19 to TRBJ1-2; possible D gene TRBD1, 5 bases. Sequencing used CD4+ T cells from blood, cultured in vitro. CDR3 loop: CASSIDLYRGPIYGYTF. CDR3 DNA: TGTGCCAGTAGTATAGATCTATATCGGGGACCCATCTATGGCTACACCTTC.